These 25 T cell receptor beta chains were sequenced from one sample in a study of naive and memory T cell subsets. Noted treatment: skin biopsy from PPD injection site in Mantoux-positive individual. TCR cDNA received a 3' ligated oligonucleotide that carried a UMI. Ligated cDNA underwent four rounds of PCR with nested alpha and beta constant region primers and SP2. In TCRdb, the UMI-ligation and nested PCR reads were re-called with MiXCR into one record per CDR3 protein. The sample lists around 30,000 distinct CDR3 sequences; more than 6.5% were seen once. Here the sequenced sample was skin, taken from a tuberculin skin test site. The receptors originated from an adult in good health.

Ten or more counts support this clonotype. The chain uses TRBV20-1 and TRBJ1-5; 10 bases map to TRBD1. J was trimmed by 2 bases and V by 6 bases; bases with no gene match: 10. Germline lookup yields CDR1 DFQATT and CDR2 SNEGSKA (reference sequence). The CDR3 contains 16 residues. This CDR3 reads CSAADRGNMGNQPQHF. DNA of the CDR3: TGCAGTGCCGCGGACAGGGGGAATATGGGCAATCAGCCCCAGCATTTT.

Of note for this clonotype: This may arise from a read error, as a much more abundant clone is one base away. This chain joins TRBV5-6 and TRBJ1-2; a possible D gene is TRBD1 (5 bases). The CDR3 length is 15 residues. CDR1 and CDR2 (germline): SGHDT, YYEEEE. The CDR3 coding sequence is TGTGCCAGCAGCTTGGAGGCGGGGCGCGTCTATGGCTACAACTTC. This translates into CASSLEAGRVYGYNF.

This clonotype was counted a few times. The J gene is TRBJ1-1, the V gene TRBV19; D remains ambiguous. The CDR3 has 10 amino acids. Germline V CDR1 and CDR2: LNHDA, SQIVND (reference sequence). The V gene lost 5 bases and the J gene lost 6 bases, with 4 bases spanning the gap. The CDR3 is CASSQSEAFF. CDR3 nucleotides: TGTGCCAGTAGTCAATCTGAAGCTTTCTTT.

This clonotype has at least ten counts. The chain recombines TRBV20-1 with TRBJ1-5; 7 nucleotides agree with TRBD1. V dropped 2 bases and J dropped 4; count of bases not matched to a gene: 5. Germline loops: CDR1 DFQATT, CDR2 SNEGSKA (reference sequence). This CDR3 is built from 14 residues. For the CDR3, the DNA is TGCAGTGCTAGAAAAGGACAGGTTAATCAGCCCCAGCATTTT. This codes for CSARKGQVNQPQHF.

About this clonotype itself: This may arise from a read error, as a much more abundant clone is one base away. The genes are TRBV4-1 and TRBJ2-3; D is tentatively TRBD1 or TRBD2 (5 bases each). Germline V gene lookup returns CDR1 MGHRA and CDR2 YSYEKL. The V and J ends lost 4 bases and 1 base respectively, with 18 bases between them. The CDR3 has 17 residues. CDR3 DNA: TGCGCCAGCAGCCGAGAGCCGGGACCCACCCGCACAGATACGCAGTATTTT. Its translation is CASSREPGPTRTDTQYF.

The V gene is TRBV5-6, the J gene TRBJ1-2; tentative D call: TRBD1 (6 bases). The germline V and J ends were trimmed by 3 bases and 1 base, with 13 bases remaining between them. This CDR3 region has 15 residues. From germline, CDR1 is SGHDT and CDR2 YYEEEE. CDR3 sequence (DNA): TGTGCCAGCAGCTCACCAGGGGACGGTAACTATGGCTACACCTTC. It yields the protein CASSSPGDGNYGYTF. Based on the CDR3 plus reference TRBV5-6 and TRBJ1-2, the full variable domain is DAGVTQSPTHLIKTRGQQVTLRCSPKSGHDTVSWYQQALGQGPQFIFQYYEEEERQRGNFPDRFSGHQFPNYSSELNVNALLLGDSALYLCASSSPGDGNYGYTFGSGTRLTVV.

About this clonotype itself: A much more abundant neighbour one base away suggests this may be a read error. The chain joins TRBV6-1 to TRBJ2-3; unclear D gene. The CDR3 length is 10 residues. Germline CDR1 is MNHNS and CDR2 is SASEGT. The CDR3 reads CVSSHNTQYF. CDR3 coding DNA: TGTGTCAGCAGCCACAATACGCAGTATTTT.

This clonotype was found a few times. The rearrangement uses TRBV19 and TRBJ2-2; no firm D call. Trimming left V 3 bases short and J 2 bases short, with 7 bases between. The CDR3 loop spans 14 amino acids. Germline CDR1 is LNHDA and CDR2 is SQIVND (reference sequence). The DNA of the CDR3 is TGTGCCAGTAGTATGGGTTCCAACACCGGGGAGCTGTTTTTT. It translates to CASSMGSNTGELFF.

The chain has TRBV11-2 and TRBJ1-1; no definite D call. The CDR3 totals 14 residues. CDR1 and CDR2 from the germline V gene are SGHAT and FQNNGV. Trimming took 1 base from V and 5 from J, leaving 11 bases between them. The CDR3 DNA is TGTGCCAGCAGCTTAGGGTCTCCCCGGACTGAAGCTTTCTTT. This encodes CASSLGSPRTEAFF. The entire variable domain, with the rest obtained from reference TRBV11-2 and TRBJ1-1, is as follows: EAGVAQSPRYKIIEKRQSVAFWCNPISGHATLYWYQQILGQGPKLLIQFQNNGVVDDSQLPKDRFSAERLKGVDSTLKIQPAKLEDSAVYLCASSLGSPRTEAFFGQGTRLTVV.

Only a few counts were recorded for this clonotype. The chain couples TRBV12-3 or TRBV12-4 to TRBJ2-3; possibly TRBD1 for D (6 bases). The CDR3 runs to 13 residues. Trimming cost V 6 bases and J 3 bases, with 10 bases left between them. The CDR3 nucleotides are TGTGCCAGCAGGGGACAAGAGACAGATACGCAGTATTTT. This translates into CASRGQETDTQYF.

Comment on this clonotype: Its ends do not fully match the called genes, so a read error is possible. J is TRBJ1-2 and V is TRBV12-3 or TRBV12-4; D might be TRBD1 (6 bases). CDR3 length: 13 residues. DNA of the CDR3: TGTGCCAGCAGACAAACAGGGAACTATGGCGACACCTTC. It translates to CASRQTGNYGDTF.

The chain couples TRBV5-1 to TRBJ2-1; D not certain. V gave up 0 bases and J gave up 3 bases, with 7 bases separating them. Germline V gives CDR1 SGHRS, CDR2 YFSETQ. The CDR3 sequence is 14 residues long. CDR3 in amino acids: CASSLGGDYNEQFF. CDR3 sequence (DNA): TGCGCCAGCAGCTTGGGGGGTGACTACAATGAGCAGTTCTTC.

This clonotype was seen more than once but under ten times. This sequence joins TRBV18 and TRBJ2-2, with 7 bases lining up with TRBD1. CDR3 length: 16 residues. J was trimmed by 0 bases and V by 3 bases; bases with no gene match: 4. Per the germline V gene, CDR1 is KGHSH and CDR2 is LQKENI. In DNA form, the CDR3 reads TGTGCCAGCTCACCGGCGACAGGGACGAACACCGGGGAGCTGTTTTTT. Its translation: CASSPATGTNTGELFF.

This clonotype rates as medium-sized (0.01 to 0.1%). This chain connects TRBV7-9 to TRBJ2-5; unclear D gene. The V end was cut by 4 bases, the J end by 5 bases, with 2 bases between. The CDR3 contains 10 residues. The germline gives CDR1 SEHNR, CDR2 FQNEAQ (reference sequence). In DNA, the CDR3 is TGTGCCAGCAGCTCGGAGACCCAGTACTTC. Amino acid sequence: CASSSETQYF.

This clonotype was recorded at least ten times. This rearrangement joins TRBV4-1 to TRBJ1-3, with 7 bases lining up with TRBD1. The CDR3 extends over 13 amino acids. The V and J ends lost 1 base and 10 bases, in that order; junction bases with no gene match: 4. The germline V gene has CDR1 MGHRA and CDR2 YSYEKL. In DNA, the CDR3 is TGCGCCAGCAGCCAAGGACAGGGTTGGACCATATATTTT. Its translation: CASSQGQGWTIYF.

The CDR3 DNA is TGCAGCGTTGAAGCAGGGGCTGGTGGCTACACCTTC. This translates into CSVEAGAGGYTF. V is TRBV29-1 and J is TRBJ1-2; a weak D match, TRBD1 (6 bases). The V and J ends lost 1 base and 7 bases respectively, with 10 bases between them. CDR1 is SQVTM and CDR2 is ANQGSEA in the germline V gene. CDR3 length equals 12 residues. The whole variable domain, filled in from reference TRBV29-1 and TRBJ1-2, reads SAVISQKPSRDICQRGTSLTIQCQVDSQVTMMFWYRQQPGQSLTLIATANQGSEATYESGFVIDKFPISRPNLTFSTLTVSNMSPEDSSIYLCSVEAGAGGYTFGSGTRLTVV.

This clonotype was counted many times. The chain carries TRBV12-3 or TRBV12-4 and TRBJ2-1; 9 bases fit TRBD2. V lost 8 bases to trimming and J lost 3 bases; unmatched junction nucleotides: 5. The CDR3 is 14 residues long. The CDR3, as DNA: TGTGCCAGCGGCGGGGGGGCCGTCTACAATGAGCAGTTCTTC. Protein: CASGGGAVYNEQFF.

This chain connects TRBV14 to TRBJ1-2; D is unresolved. This CDR3 contains 12 residues. CDR1 is SGHDN and CDR2 is FVKESK in the germline V gene. CDR3 loop: CATRREGYGYTF. In DNA form, the CDR3 reads TGTGCGACCAGGAGGGAGGGCTATGGCTACACCTTC.

This clonotype was found many times. V and J are TRBV12-3 or TRBV12-4 and TRBJ2-5, with a weak D call TRBD2 (7 bases). The CDR3 has 16 amino acids. Deletions cut 6 bases from V and 2 bases from J, with 19 bases between. CDR3 in amino acids: CASSQALGGGQETQYF. CDR3 in DNA: TGTGCCAGCAGCCAGGCCCTAGGGGGGGGGCAAGAGACCCAGTACTTC.

This clonotype turned up a few times. CDR3 sequence (DNA): TGCGCCAGCAGCTTTATAGGGTTGCCTGAAGCTTTCTTT. Translation gives CASSFIGLPEAFF. J is TRBJ1-1 and V is TRBV5-1; D not resolved. The CDR3 consists of 13 residues. Germline CDR1 is SGHRS and CDR2 is YFSETQ. Trimming pared 2 bases from V and 6 bases from J, leaving 11 bases between.

This clonotype is categorized as medium-sized (0.01 to 0.1%). The chain carries TRBV2 and TRBJ2-7; 12 positions agree with TRBD1. Germline-derived CDR1 and CDR2 are SNHLY and FYNNEI. V dropped 6 bases and J dropped 4; count of bases not matched to a gene: 7. This CDR3 spans 15 amino acids. The CDR3 region is CASREGQGALYEQYF. CDR3 bases: TGTGCCAGCAGGGAGGGACAGGGGGCATTGTACGAGCAGTACTTC.

As to this clonotype: Possible read error: a much larger clone is one base away. The chain uses TRBV5-6 and TRBJ2-4; D is unclear. Germline CDR1 and CDR2: SGHDT and YYEEEE. The CDR3 sequence is 14 residues long. CDR3 in amino acids: CASSLRMNKNIQNF. In nucleotides, the CDR3 is TGTGCCAGCAGCTTAAGGATGAACAAAAACATTCAGAACTTC.

In this sample, this clonotype is medium-sized (0.01 to 0.1%). The chain uses TRBV7-2 and TRBJ1-1, with 7 bases aligning to TRBD1. CDR3 length equals 18 residues. V was pared by 4 bases and J by 0 bases, with 14 bases of the junction left unmatched. Germline lookup yields CDR1 SGHTA and CDR2 FQGNSA. The CDR3: CASSSSPLNRGLNTEAFF. CDR3 in DNA: TGTGCCAGCAGCTCCTCTCCCCTAAACAGGGGTTTGAACACTGAAGCTTTCTTT. Filled out from reference TRBV7-2 and TRBJ1-1, the complete variable domain reads GAGVSQSPSNKVTEKGKDVELRCDPISGHTALYWYRQSLGQGLEFLIYFQGNSAPDKSGLPSDRFSAERTGGSVSTLTIQRTQQEDSAVYLCASSSSPLNRGLNTEAFFGQGTRLTVV.

The chain uses TRBV5-4 and TRBJ2-7; D possibly uses TRBD1 or TRBD2 (6 bases each). Germline V gene sequence: CDR1 SGHNT, CDR2 YYREEE (reference sequence). The V end lost 0 bases, the J end lost 3 bases, and 13 bases lay between the germline ends. This CDR3 region has 15 residues. The CDR3 is CASSLAGGGNYEQYF. The DNA for the CDR3 is TGTGCCAGCAGCTTGGCCGGGGGCGGAAACTACGAGCAGTACTTC.

The table lists this clonotype with many counts. This rearrangement joins TRBV7-3 to TRBJ2-1; D is perhaps TRBD1 (6 bases). There are 18 residues in the CDR3. From germline, CDR1 is SGHTA and CDR2 FQGTGA. V shed 2 bases and J shed 2 bases, with 19 bases lying between them. The CDR3 sequence: CASSLLPRGGRAYNEQFF. The CDR3 DNA reads as TGTGCCAGCAGCTTATTACCCCGTGGGGGCCGAGCCTACAATGAGCAGTTCTTC.